The clone carrying this T cell receptor beta chain has just a few counts. The data are from a study of blood T cells in healthy people across ages. For the second PCR, which ran for roughly 7 to 11 cycles, a sample-barcoded 5' primer and a J-beta primer mix were used. TCRdb re-analysed the 5' RACE reads in MiXCR, keeping a single row per CDR3 protein. The sample has around 780,000 distinct CDR3 sequences, just over 55% seen once. Trimming left V 2 bases short and J 6 bases short, with 12 bases between. This CDR3 has 14 residues. The germline V gene has CDR1 SGHAT and CDR2 FQNNGV. The sequence was collected from a man between 40 and 49 years old in good health. The genes are TRBV11-2 and TRBJ2-3; D is perhaps TRBD1 (6 bases). Sequencing input: blood. CDR3 sequence: CASSLSRGGDTQYF. Here the CDR3 DNA reads TGTGCCAGCAGCTTATCCAGGGGCGGTGATACGCAGTATTTT.